What follows are 8 T cell receptor beta chains derived from one specimen sequenced in a study of glioma-infiltrating T cells after dendritic cell vaccination. The data were produced by immunoSEQ multiplex PCR, yet TCRdb's version contains in-frame clones alone and is incomplete. This sample has about 49,000 clones, with roughly 85% found just once. The sample consisted of blood, taken before dendritic cell vaccination. These receptors were obtained from a human donor with glioblastoma.

The CDR3: CASSLDRVTANEKLFF. CDR3 DNA sequence: TGCGCCAGCAGCTTGGACAGGGTTACAGCTAATGAAAAACTGTTTTTT. This chain connects TRBV5-1 to TRBJ1-4, with D possibly being TRBD1 (6 bases). Germline CDR1 and CDR2: SGHRS and YFSETQ. CDR3 length: 16 residues. V lost 0 bases and J 3 bases, leaving 12 bases between the germline ends.

The chain couples TRBV30 to TRBJ2-3, with 7 bases fitting TRBD2. This CDR3 region has 10 residues. Per the germline V gene, CDR1 is GTSNPN and CDR2 is SVGIG (reference sequence). J was trimmed by 11 bases and V by 7 bases; bases with no gene match: 6. The CDR3 DNA follows: TGTGCCTTAAGGACTAGTGGGCAGTATTTT. Its translation is CALRTSGQYF.

This rearrangement joins TRBV2 to TRBJ2-2; 8 bases are shared with TRBD1. The CDR3 extends over 15 amino acids. Germline CDR1 SNHLY, CDR2 FYNNEI. The V segment lost 8 bases and the J segment 1 base; nucleotides outside the gene matches: 6. The CDR3 spells CASRTGTGNTGELFF. The DNA for the CDR3 is TGTGCCAGCCGAACCGGGACAGGGAACACCGGGGAGCTGTTTTTT.

The chain links TRBV5-6 to TRBJ1-1; D may be TRBD1 (6 bases). This CDR3 spans 14 amino acids. Germline loops: CDR1 SGHDT, CDR2 YYEEEE. The V end lost 3 bases, the J end lost 1 base, and 10 bases lay between the germline ends. The CDR3 DNA sequence: TGTGCCAGCAGCTGGCAGGGGAGGAACACTGAAGCTTTCTTT. Encoded protein: CASSWQGRNTEAFF.

The sample holds a few counts of this clone. The chain links TRBV27 to TRBJ1-1, with a possible D match to TRBD1 (6 bases). The V end was cut by 9 bases, the J end by 1 base, with 15 bases between. The CDR3 totals 14 residues. Germline CDR1 is MNHEY and CDR2 is SMNVEV (reference sequence). The CDR3 DNA sequence: TGTGCCAGTAATATACAGGGTCCGAACACTGAAGCTTTCTTT. It yields the protein CASNIQGPNTEAFF.

The rearrangement joins TRBV18 to TRBJ1-1; D ambiguous. The V end was cut by 8 bases, the J end by 1 base, with 17 bases between. Looked up from germline, CDR1 is KGHSH and CDR2 is LQKENI. This CDR3 comprises 15 residues. The CDR3 DNA reads TGTGCCAGCCCCCCCAGCGGCAACCCGAACACTGAAGCTTTCTTT. Its protein product is CASPPSGNPNTEAFF.

The chain joins TRBV2 to TRBJ2-2, with 8 bases aligning to TRBD1. The length of the CDR3 is 16 residues. Germline V lookup: CDR1 SNHLY, CDR2 FYNNEI. V gave up 10 bases and J gave up 0 bases; unmatched junction bases: 10. CDR3 residues: CATLGMGQANTGELFF. The CDR3 DNA follows: TGTGCCACCCTCGGCATGGGACAGGCGAACACCGGGGAGCTGTTTTTT.

The CDR3 DNA sequence: TGTGCCAGCAGCTTGGTGGTTAGCGGGGGCCGAGATACGCAGTATTTT. Its translation: CASSLVVSGGRDTQYF. The V gene is TRBV7-2, the J gene TRBJ2-3, with TRBD2 matching over 9 bases. This CDR3 has 16 amino acids. The germline CDR1 and CDR2 sequences are SGHTA and FQGNSA. V lost 3 bases and J lost 5; bases outside the gene matches: 9. Using reference TRBV7-2 and TRBJ2-3 for the parts outside the CDR3, the full variable domain is GAGVSQSPSNKVTEKGKDVELRCDPISGHTALYWYRQSLGQGLEFLIYFQGNSAPDKSGLPSDRFSAERTGGSVSTLTIQRTQQEDSAVYLCASSLVVSGGRDTQYFGPGTRLTVL.